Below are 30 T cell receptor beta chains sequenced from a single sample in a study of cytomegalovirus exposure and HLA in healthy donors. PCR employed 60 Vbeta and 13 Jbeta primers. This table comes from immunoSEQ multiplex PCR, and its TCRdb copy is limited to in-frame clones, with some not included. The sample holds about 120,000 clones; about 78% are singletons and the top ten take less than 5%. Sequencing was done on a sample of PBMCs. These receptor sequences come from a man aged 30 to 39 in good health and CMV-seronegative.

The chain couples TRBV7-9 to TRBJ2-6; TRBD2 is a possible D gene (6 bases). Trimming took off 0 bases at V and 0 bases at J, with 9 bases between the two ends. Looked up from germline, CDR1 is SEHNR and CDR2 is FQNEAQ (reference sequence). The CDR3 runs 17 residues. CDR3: CASSLARGSSGANVLTF. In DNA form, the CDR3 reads TGTGCCAGCAGCTTAGCGCGGGGTAGCTCTGGGGCCAACGTCCTGACTTTC. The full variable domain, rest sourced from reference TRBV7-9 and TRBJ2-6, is DTGVSQNPRHKITKRGQNVTFRCDPISEHNRLYWYRQTLGQGPEFLTYFQNEAQLEKSRLLSDRFSAERPKGSFSTLEIQRTEQGDSAMYLCASSLARGSSGANVLTFGAGSRLTVL.

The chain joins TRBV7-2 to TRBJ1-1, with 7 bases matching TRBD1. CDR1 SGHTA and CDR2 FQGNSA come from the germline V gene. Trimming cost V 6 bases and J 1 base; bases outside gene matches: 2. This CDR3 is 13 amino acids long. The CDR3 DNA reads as TGTGCCAGCAGACGGGACAGGAACACTGAAGCTTTCTTT. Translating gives CASRRDRNTEAFF.

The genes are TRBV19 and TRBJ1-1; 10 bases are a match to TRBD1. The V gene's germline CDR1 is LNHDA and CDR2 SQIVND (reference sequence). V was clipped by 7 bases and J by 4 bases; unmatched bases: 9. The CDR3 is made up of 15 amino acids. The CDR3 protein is CASTLSTGGSTEAFF. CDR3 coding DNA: TGTGCCAGTACCCTATCGACAGGGGGCTCCACTGAAGCTTTCTTT.

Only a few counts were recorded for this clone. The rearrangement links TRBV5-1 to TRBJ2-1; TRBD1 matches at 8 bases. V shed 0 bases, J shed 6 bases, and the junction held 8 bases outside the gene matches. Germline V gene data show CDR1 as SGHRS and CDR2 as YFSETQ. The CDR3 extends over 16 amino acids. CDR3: CASSLAIAGGGNEQFF. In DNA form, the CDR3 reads TGCGCCAGCAGCTTGGCCATCGCAGGGGGCGGCAATGAGCAGTTCTTC.

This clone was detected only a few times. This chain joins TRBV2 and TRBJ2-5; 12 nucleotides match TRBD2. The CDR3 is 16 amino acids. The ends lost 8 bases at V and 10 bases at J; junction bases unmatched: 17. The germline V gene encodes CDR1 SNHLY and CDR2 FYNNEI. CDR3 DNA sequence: TGTGCCAGCCTCTACCGGCTGGCACTAGCGGGAGGAAGCCAGTACTTC. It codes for CASLYRLALAGGSQYF.

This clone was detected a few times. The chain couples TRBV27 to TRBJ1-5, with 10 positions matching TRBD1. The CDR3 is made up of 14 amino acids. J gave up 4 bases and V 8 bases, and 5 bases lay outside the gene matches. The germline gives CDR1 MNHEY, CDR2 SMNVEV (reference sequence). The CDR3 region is CASWDRGWNQPQHF. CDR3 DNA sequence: TGTGCCAGCTGGGACAGGGGTTGGAATCAGCCCCAGCATTTT.

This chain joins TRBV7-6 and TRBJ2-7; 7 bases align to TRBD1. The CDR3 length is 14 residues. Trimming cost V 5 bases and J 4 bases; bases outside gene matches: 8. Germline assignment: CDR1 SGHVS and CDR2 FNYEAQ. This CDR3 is CASSRGQVEYEQYF. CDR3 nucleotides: TGTGCCAGCAGCCGAGGACAGGTTGAATACGAGCAGTACTTC.

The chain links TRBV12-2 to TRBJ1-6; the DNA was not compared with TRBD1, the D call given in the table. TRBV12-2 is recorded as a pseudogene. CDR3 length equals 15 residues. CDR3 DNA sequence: TGTGCAAGTCGCCCAACACAGGGCAATAATTCACCCCTCCACTTT. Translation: CASRPTQGNNSPLHF.

CDR3 sequence reads: CASRRGQGWDTGELFF. The CDR3 nucleotides read TGTGCCAGCCGACGAGGACAGGGCTGGGACACCGGGGAGCTGTTTTTT. The chain is built from TRBV2 and TRBJ2-2, with TRBD1 identical over 8 bases. This CDR3 is 16 amino acids long. V was pared by 8 bases and J by 3 bases, with 11 bases of the junction left unmatched. Per germline, CDR1 SNHLY and CDR2 FYNNEI.

This CDR3 reads CASSVGGAGEQYF. The DNA for the CDR3 is TGTGCCAGCAGCGTGGGGGGGGCCGGCGAGCAGTACTTC. The V gene is TRBV9, the J gene TRBJ2-7, with D possibly TRBD2 on 7 matching bases. This CDR3 contains 13 residues. V lost 2 bases to trimming and J lost 6 bases, with 12 bases between them. The germline gives CDR1 SGDLS, CDR2 YYNGEE. The entire variable domain, with the rest obtained from reference TRBV9 and TRBJ2-7, is as follows: DSGVTQTPKHLITATGQRVTLRCSPRSGDLSVYWYQQSLDQGLQFLIQYYNGEERAKGNILERFSAQQFPDLHSELNLSSLELGDSALYFCASSVGGAGEQYFGPGTRLTVT.

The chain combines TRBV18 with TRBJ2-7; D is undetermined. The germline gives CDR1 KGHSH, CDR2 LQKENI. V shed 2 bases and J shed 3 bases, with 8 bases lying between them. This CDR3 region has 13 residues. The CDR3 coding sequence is TGTGCCAGCTCACCAGTGGCAGTCTACGAGCAGTACTTC. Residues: CASSPVAVYEQYF.

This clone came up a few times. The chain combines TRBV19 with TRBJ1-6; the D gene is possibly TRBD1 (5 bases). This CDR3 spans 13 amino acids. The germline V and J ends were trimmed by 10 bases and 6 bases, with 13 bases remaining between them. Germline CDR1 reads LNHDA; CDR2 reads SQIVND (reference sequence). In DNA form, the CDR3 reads TGTGCCACGGGAGGGGCCACTAATTCACCCCTCCACTTT. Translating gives CATGGATNSPLHF.

CDR3 residues: CASSSRGQAEETQYF. CDR3 DNA: TGTGCCAGCAGCTCGCGGGGCCAAGCCGAAGAGACCCAGTACTTC. The chain employs TRBV5-6 and TRBJ2-5, with D perhaps TRBD2 (6 bases). The CDR3 extends over 15 amino acids. V was trimmed by 3 bases and J by 3 bases, leaving 15 bases between them. Germline V gene sequence: CDR1 SGHDT, CDR2 YYEEEE.

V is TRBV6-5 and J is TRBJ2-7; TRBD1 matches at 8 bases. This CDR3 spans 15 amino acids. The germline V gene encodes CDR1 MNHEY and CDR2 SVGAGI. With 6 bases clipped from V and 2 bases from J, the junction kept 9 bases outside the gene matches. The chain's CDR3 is CASSSGQGFTYEQYF. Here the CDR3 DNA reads TGTGCCAGCAGCTCAGGACAGGGCTTTACCTACGAGCAGTACTTC.

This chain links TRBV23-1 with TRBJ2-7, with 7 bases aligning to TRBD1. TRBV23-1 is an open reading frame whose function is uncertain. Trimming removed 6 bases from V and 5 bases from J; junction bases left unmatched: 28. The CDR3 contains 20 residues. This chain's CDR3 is CASSHPRRDSTILRTDEQYF. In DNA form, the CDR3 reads TGCGCCAGCAGCCACCCCAGACGGGACAGTACGATACTGAGGACCGACGAGCAGTACTTC.

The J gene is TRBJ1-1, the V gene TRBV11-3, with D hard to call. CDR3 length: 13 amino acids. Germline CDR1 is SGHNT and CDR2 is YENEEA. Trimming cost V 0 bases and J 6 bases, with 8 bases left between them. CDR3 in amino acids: CASSLDVTAEAFF. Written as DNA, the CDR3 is TGTGCCAGCAGCTTAGATGTCACAGCTGAAGCTTTCTTT. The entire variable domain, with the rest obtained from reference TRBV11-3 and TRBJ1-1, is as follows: EAGVVQSPRYKIIEKKQPVAFWCNPISGHNTLYWYLQNLGQGPELLIRYENEEAVDDSQLPKDRFSAERLKGVDSTLKIQPAELGDSAVYLCASSLDVTAEAFFGQGTRLTVV.

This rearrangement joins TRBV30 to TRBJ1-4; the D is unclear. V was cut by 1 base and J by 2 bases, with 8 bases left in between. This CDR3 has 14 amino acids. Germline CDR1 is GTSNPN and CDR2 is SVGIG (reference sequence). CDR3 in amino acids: CAWSASATNEKLFF. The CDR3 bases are TGTGCCTGGAGTGCATCCGCGACTAATGAAAAACTGTTTTTT. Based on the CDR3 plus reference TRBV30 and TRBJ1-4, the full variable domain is SQTIHQWPATLVQPVGSPLSLECTVEGTSNPNLYWYRQAAGRGLQLLFYSVGIGQISSEVPQNLSASRPQDRQFILSSKKLLLSDSGFYLCAWSASATNEKLFFGSGTQLSVL.

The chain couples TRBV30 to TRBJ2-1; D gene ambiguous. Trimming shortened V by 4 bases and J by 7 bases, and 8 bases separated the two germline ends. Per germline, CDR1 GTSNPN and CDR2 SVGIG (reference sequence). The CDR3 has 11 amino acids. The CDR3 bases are TGTGCCTGGACTAGGAAGAATGAGCAGTTCTTC. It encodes CAWTRKNEQFF. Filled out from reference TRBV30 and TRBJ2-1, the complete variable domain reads SQTIHQWPATLVQPVGSPLSLECTVEGTSNPNLYWYRQAAGRGLQLLFYSVGIGQISSEVPQNLSASRPQDRQFILSSKKLLLSDSGFYLCAWTRKNEQFFGPGTRLTVL.

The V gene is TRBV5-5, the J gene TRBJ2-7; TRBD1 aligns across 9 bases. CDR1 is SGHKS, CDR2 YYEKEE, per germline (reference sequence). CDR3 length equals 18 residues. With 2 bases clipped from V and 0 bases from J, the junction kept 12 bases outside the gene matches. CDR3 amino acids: CASSLGTGLRRTSYEQYF. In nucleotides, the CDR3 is TGTGCCAGCAGCTTAGGGACAGGGCTAAGAAGGACCTCCTACGAGCAGTACTTC.

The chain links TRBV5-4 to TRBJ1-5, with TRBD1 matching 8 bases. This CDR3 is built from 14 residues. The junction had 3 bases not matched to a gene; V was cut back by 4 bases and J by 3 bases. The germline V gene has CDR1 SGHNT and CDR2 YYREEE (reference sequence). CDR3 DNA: TGTGCCAGCAGCCAGGACAGGGACAATCAGCCCCAGCATTTT. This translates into CASSQDRDNQPQHF.

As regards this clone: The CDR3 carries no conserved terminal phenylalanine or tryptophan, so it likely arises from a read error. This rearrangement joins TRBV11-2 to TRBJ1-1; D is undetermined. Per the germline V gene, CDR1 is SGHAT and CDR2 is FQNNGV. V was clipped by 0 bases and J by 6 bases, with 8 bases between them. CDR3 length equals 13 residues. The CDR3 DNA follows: TGTGCCAGCAGCTTAGATCTCGGTGCTGAAGCTTTCTCT. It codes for CASSLDLGAEAFS.

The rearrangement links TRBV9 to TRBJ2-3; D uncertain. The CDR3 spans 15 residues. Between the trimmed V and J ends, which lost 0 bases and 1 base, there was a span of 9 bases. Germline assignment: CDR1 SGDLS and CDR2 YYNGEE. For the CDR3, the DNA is TGTGCCAGCAGCGTAGTAGCCAGCGGCACAGATACGCAGTATTTT. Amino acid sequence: CASSVVASGTDTQYF.

CDR3 protein: CASSFGGTGNEQFF. CDR3 coding DNA: TGTGCCAGCAGTTTCGGGGGGACGGGGAATGAGCAGTTCTTC. The rearrangement joins TRBV28 to TRBJ2-1, with TRBD2 identical over 7 bases. CDR3 size: 14 residues. From germline, CDR1 is MDHEN and CDR2 SYDVKM. After removal of 3 bases from V and 7 bases from J, the junction contained 6 bases not matched to a gene.

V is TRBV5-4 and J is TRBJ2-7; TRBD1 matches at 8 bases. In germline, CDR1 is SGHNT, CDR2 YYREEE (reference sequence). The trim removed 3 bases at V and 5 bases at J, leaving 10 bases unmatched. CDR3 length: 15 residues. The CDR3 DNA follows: TGTGCCAGCAGCTCGGGTGGACAGGGAGTAAACGAGCAGTACTTC. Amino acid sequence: CASSSGGQGVNEQYF.

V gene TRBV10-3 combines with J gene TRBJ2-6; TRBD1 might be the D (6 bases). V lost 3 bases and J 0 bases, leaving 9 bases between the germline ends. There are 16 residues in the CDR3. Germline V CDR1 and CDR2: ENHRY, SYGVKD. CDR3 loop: CAISDRDNSGANVLTF. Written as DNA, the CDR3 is TGTGCCATCAGTGACAGGGACAACTCTGGGGCCAACGTCCTGACTTTC.

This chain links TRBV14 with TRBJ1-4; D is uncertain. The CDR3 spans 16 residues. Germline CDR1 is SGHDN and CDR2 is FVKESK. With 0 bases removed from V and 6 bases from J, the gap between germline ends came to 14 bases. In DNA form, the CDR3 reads TGTGCCAGCAGCCAAGAAGTCGGGAGTTCGGATGAAAAACTGTTTTTT. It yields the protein CASSQEVGSSDEKLFF.

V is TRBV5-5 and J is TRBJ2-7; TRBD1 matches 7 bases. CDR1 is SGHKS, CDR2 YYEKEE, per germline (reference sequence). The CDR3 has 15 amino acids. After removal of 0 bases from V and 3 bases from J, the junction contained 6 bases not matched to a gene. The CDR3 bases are TGTGCCAGCAGCTTGGCCGGGACAGCAGTCTACGAGCAGTACTTC. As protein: CASSLAGTAVYEQYF.

In nucleotides, the CDR3 is TGCGCCAGCAGCTGGGGACAGTCCTTTAATGAAAAACTGTTTTTT. Translated, it gives CASSWGQSFNEKLFF. This rearrangement joins TRBV5-1 to TRBJ1-4; 7 nucleotides align to TRBD1. CDR1 is SGHRS, CDR2 YFSETQ, per germline. The CDR3 length is 15 residues. Unmatched junction bases numbered 6, after V lost 3 bases and J lost 4 bases.

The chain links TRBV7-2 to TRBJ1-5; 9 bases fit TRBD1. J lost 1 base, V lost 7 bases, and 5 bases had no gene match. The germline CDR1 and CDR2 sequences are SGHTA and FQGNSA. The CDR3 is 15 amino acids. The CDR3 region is CASTETGGSNQPQHF. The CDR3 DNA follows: TGTGCCAGCACGGAGACAGGGGGAAGCAATCAGCCCCAGCATTTT.

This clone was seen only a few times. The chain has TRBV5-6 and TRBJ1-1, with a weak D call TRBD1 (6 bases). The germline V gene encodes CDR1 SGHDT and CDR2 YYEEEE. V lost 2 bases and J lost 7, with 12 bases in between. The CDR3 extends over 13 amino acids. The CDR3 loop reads CASSFGQRDEAFF. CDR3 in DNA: TGTGCCAGCAGCTTTGGACAGAGAGATGAAGCTTTCTTT.